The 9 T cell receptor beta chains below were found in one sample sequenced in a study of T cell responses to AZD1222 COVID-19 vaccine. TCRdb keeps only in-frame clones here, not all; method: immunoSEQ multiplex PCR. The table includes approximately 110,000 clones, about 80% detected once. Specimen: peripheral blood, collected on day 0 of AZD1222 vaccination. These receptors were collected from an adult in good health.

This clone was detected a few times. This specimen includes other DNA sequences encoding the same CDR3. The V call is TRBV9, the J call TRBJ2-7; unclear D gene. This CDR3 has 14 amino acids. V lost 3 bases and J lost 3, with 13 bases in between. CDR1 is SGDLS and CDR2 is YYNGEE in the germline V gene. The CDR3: CASSALTGSYEQYF. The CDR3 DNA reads TGTGCCAGCAGCGCCCTGACGGGTAGCTACGAGCAGTACTTC.

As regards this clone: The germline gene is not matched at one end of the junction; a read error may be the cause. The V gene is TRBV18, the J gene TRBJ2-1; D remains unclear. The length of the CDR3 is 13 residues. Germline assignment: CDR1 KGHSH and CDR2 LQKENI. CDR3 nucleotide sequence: TGTGTCAGCTCACCGCTACCACTCTCGGGGCAGTTCTTC. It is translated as CVSSPLPLSGQFF.

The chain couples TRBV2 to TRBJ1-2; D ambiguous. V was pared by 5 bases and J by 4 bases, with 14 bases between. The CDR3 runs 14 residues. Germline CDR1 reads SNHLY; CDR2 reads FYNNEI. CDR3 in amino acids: CASSYTTTVYGYTF. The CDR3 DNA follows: TGTGCCAGCAGTTATACGACCACAGTCTATGGCTACACCTTC.

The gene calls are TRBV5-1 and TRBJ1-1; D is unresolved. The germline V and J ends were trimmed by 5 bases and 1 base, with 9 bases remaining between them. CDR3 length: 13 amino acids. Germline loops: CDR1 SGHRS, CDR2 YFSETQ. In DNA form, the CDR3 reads TGCGCCAGCAGGGCCGGCAAGAACACTGAAGCTTTCTTT. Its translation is CASRAGKNTEAFF.

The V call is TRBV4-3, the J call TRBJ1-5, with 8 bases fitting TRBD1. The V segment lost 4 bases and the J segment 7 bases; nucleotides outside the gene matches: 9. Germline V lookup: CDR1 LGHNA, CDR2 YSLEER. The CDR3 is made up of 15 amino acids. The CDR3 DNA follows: TGCGCCAGCAGCCCGGGACAGGCTGACGGACAGCCCCAGCATTTT. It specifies CASSPGQADGQPQHF.

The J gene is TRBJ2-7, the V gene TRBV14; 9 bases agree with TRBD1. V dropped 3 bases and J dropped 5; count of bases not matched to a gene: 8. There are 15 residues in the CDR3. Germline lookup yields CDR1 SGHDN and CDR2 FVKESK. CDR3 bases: TGTGCCAGCAGCCACCAGGACAGGGGATTCCACGAGCAGTACTTC. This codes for CASSHQDRGFHEQYF. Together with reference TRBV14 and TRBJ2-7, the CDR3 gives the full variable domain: EAGVTQFPSHSVIEKGQTVTLRCDPISGHDNLYWYRRVMGKEIKFLLHFVKESKQDESGMPNNRFLAERTGGTYSTLKVQPAELEDSGVYFCASSHQDRGFHEQYFGPGTRLTVT.

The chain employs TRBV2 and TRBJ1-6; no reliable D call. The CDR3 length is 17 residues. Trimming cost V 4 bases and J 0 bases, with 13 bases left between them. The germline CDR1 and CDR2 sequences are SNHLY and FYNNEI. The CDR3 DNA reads TGTGCCAGCAGTGGCCCAGGAGGGAGCTCCTATAATTCACCCCTCCACTTT. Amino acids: CASSGPGGSSYNSPLHF.

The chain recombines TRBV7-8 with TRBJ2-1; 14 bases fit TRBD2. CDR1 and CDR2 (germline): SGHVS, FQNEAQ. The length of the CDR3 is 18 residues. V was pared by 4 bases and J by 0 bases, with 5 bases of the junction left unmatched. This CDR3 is CASSWGLAGASSYNEQFF. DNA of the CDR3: TGTGCCAGCAGCTGGGGACTAGCGGGGGCCAGCTCCTACAATGAGCAGTTCTTC. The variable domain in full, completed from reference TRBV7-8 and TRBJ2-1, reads GAGVSQSPRYKVAKRGQDVALRCDPISGHVSLFWYQQALGQGPEFLTYFQNEAQLDKSGLPSDRFFAERPEGSVSTLKIQRTQQEDSAVYLCASSWGLAGASSYNEQFFGPGTRLTVL.

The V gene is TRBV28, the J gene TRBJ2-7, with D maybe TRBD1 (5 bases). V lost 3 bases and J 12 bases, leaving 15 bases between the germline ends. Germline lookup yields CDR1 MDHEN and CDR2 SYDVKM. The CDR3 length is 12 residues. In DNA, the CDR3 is TGTGCCAGCAGTTTGAATAGGGGCCCTCCGTACTTC. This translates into CASSLNRGPPYF.